The next 32 T cell receptor beta chains were all read from a single sample in a study of blood T cell repertoires in COVID-19. TCRdb's table, derived via immunoSEQ multiplex PCR, lists solely in-frame clones and lacks some. The table shows tens of thousands of clones, with approximately 84% occurring only once. Sequenced sample: peripheral blood. The source is a human donor with active COVID-19. The donor label of this sample is uncertain.

The chain joins TRBV5-6 to TRBJ1-2; D not resolved. V lost 0 bases, J lost 4 bases, and 13 bases lay in between. There are 15 residues in the CDR3. The germline V gene encodes CDR1 SGHDT and CDR2 YYEEEE. The CDR3 DNA reads TGTGCCAGCAGCTTGGCCGGGCGGGTCTTCTATGGCTACACCTTC. Its translation: CASSLAGRVFYGYTF.

This clone has only one observation. The chain carries TRBV5-8 and TRBJ2-1; D is perhaps TRBD1 (5 bases). The ends were cut back, 0 bases at V and 5 bases at J, with 12 bases in the middle. The CDR3 has 15 residues. In germline, CDR1 is SGHTS, CDR2 YDEGEE. This CDR3 reads CASSLVGSGNNEQFF. The CDR3 region has the DNA TGTGCCAGCAGCTTGGTCGGCTCAGGGAACAATGAGCAGTTCTTC.

There are a few counts of this clone. The chain is built from TRBV27 and TRBJ1-5; maybe TRBD1 (6 bases). The V end was cut by 10 bases, the J end by 9 bases, with 16 bases between. This CDR3 contains 12 residues. Germline loops: CDR1 MNHEY, CDR2 SMNVEV (reference sequence). CDR3: CATRGGAGPQHF. The CDR3 DNA is TGTGCCACCCGAGGGGGGGCGGGGCCCCAGCATTTT.

V and J are TRBV4-1 and TRBJ2-2, with 7 bases matching TRBD2. The CDR3 is 17 amino acids. In germline, CDR1 is MGHRA, CDR2 YSYEKL. The V gene end was trimmed by 4 bases and the J gene end by 0 bases; junction bases not matched to a gene: 8. As DNA, the CDR3 is TGCGCCAGCAGCCCCCGGGACTACATATCGAACACCGGGGAGCTGTTTTTT. Translation gives CASSPRDYISNTGELFF.

The chain uses TRBV7-9 and TRBJ2-7; the D gene is possibly TRBD2 (7 bases). Trimming removed 1 base at V and 5 bases at J, with 12 bases between. The CDR3 covers 14 residues. The germline V gene has CDR1 SEHNR and CDR2 FQNEAQ (reference sequence). Written as DNA, the CDR3 is TGTGCCAGCAGCTTAGTGCGGGGGCTAAACGAGCAGTACTTC. Translated, it gives CASSLVRGLNEQYF. The whole variable domain, filled in from reference TRBV7-9 and TRBJ2-7, reads DTGVSQNPRHKITKRGQNVTFRCDPISEHNRLYWYRQTLGQGPEFLTYFQNEAQLEKSRLLSDRFSAERPKGSFSTLEIQRTEQGDSAMYLCASSLVRGLNEQYFGPGTRLTVT.

The chain employs TRBV9 and TRBJ1-1, with unresolved D. Germline values: CDR1 SGDLS, CDR2 YYNGEE. The CDR3 totals 13 residues. V was pared by 2 bases and J by 1 base, with 6 bases between. CDR3 amino acids: CASSVSSNTEAFF. CDR3 bases: TGTGCCAGCAGCGTCTCTTCGAACACTGAAGCTTTCTTT.

V gene TRBV12-3 or TRBV12-4 combines with J gene TRBJ1-2, with D hard to call. V was cut by 10 bases and J by 4 bases, with 13 bases left in between. CDR3 length: 12 amino acids. CDR3 DNA: TGTGCCATCCACTCACTAGTCTATGGCTACACCTTC. Amino acids: CAIHSLVYGYTF.

This rearrangement joins TRBV7-5 to TRBJ2-2; the table's D call, TRBD1, was not checked against the DNA. TRBV7-5 is recorded as a pseudogene. The CDR3 extends over 18 amino acids. Written as DNA, the CDR3 is TGTGCCAGAAGCTTAGAGGGGCCCGAGGGGGTCGGCACCGGGGAGCTGTTTTTT. Protein product: CARSLEGPEGVGTGELFF.

The genes are TRBV4-3 and TRBJ1-1; TRBD1 aligns across 7 bases. The CDR3 sequence is 15 residues long. V shed 6 bases and J 1 base; nucleotides not matched to a gene: 8. The germline CDR1 and CDR2 sequences are LGHNA and YSLEER. CDR3 nucleotide sequence: TGCGCCAGCAGGGGTTCCTACAGGGGGAACACTGAAGCTTTCTTT. Protein sequence: CASRGSYRGNTEAFF.

This clone appeared a single time. CDR3 loop: CASPDRVRLVDTQYF. Here the CDR3 DNA reads TGTGCCAGCCCCGACAGGGTCAGGTTGGTCGATACGCAGTATTTT. The rearrangement links TRBV19 to TRBJ2-3; the match to TRBD1 covers 7 bases. The germline V gene has CDR1 LNHDA and CDR2 SQIVND (reference sequence). The V segment lost 9 bases and the J segment 6 bases; nucleotides outside the gene matches: 15. The CDR3 has 15 residues.

This chain connects TRBV7-2 to TRBJ1-4; the D is unclear. V lost 3 bases and J 5 bases, leaving 10 bases between the germline ends. The CDR3 spans 14 residues. Germline lookup yields CDR1 SGHTA and CDR2 FQGNSA. This CDR3 reads CASSLGGPNEKLFF. The DNA for the CDR3 is TGTGCCAGCAGCTTGGGAGGGCCAAATGAAAAACTGTTTTTT.

This rearrangement joins TRBV4-1 to TRBJ2-1, with 12 nucleotides matching TRBD2. The ends lost 3 bases at V and 4 bases at J; junction bases unmatched: 4. The CDR3 runs to 16 residues. CDR1 and CDR2 (germline): MGHRA, YSYEKL. DNA of the CDR3: TGCGCCAGCAGCCAGGAAACTAGCGGGGGGTACAATGAGCAGTTCTTC. The encoded protein is CASSQETSGGYNEQFF.

Only one count was recorded for this clone. This rearrangement joins TRBV5-1 to TRBJ2-3; the D gene is possibly TRBD1 (6 bases). The germline V and J ends were trimmed by 5 bases and 2 bases, with 9 bases remaining between them. Germline V CDR1 and CDR2: SGHRS, YFSETQ. The CDR3 is 13 residues long. The CDR3 bases are TGCGCCAGCAGACGGACAGACACAGATACGCAGTATTTT. The encoded protein is CASRRTDTDTQYF. Looking up the rest from reference TRBV5-1 and TRBJ2-3 gives the full variable domain: KAGVTQTPRYLIKTRGQQVTLSCSPISGHRSVSWYQQTPGQGLQFLFEYFSETQRNKGNFPGRFSGRQFSNSRSEMNVSTLELGDSALYLCASRRTDTDTQYFGPGTRLTVL.

The genes are TRBV2 and TRBJ2-7; 7 positions agree with TRBD1. J lost 3 bases, V lost 7 bases, and 6 bases had no gene match. CDR3 length: 13 amino acids. Germline V gives CDR1 SNHLY, CDR2 FYNNEI. As DNA, the CDR3 is TGTGCCAGCACCAGACAGGGTTTCTACGAGCAGTACTTC. Translating it yields CASTRQGFYEQYF.

V gene TRBV6-4 combines with J gene TRBJ2-3, with TRBD1 matching 8 bases. The V gene's germline CDR1 is MRHNA and CDR2 SNTAGT. V dropped 5 bases and J dropped 4; count of bases not matched to a gene: 5. The CDR3 is 14 residues long. The CDR3 sequence: CASSLQGGADTQYF. In DNA, the CDR3 is TGTGCCAGCAGTTTACAGGGGGGCGCAGATACGCAGTATTTT.

V is TRBV19 and J is TRBJ1-5, with 7 positions matching TRBD1. The CDR3 has 15 residues. With 7 bases clipped from V and 4 bases from J, the junction kept 10 bases outside the gene matches. Per the germline V gene, CDR1 is LNHDA and CDR2 is SQIVND (reference sequence). CDR3 amino acids: CASNLGDRVNQPQHF. The CDR3 coding sequence is TGTGCCAGTAACCTAGGAGACAGGGTTAATCAGCCCCAGCATTTT. Variable domain in full (rest from reference TRBV19 and TRBJ1-5): DGGITQSPKYLFRKEGQNVTLSCEQNLNHDAMYWYRQDPGQGLRLIYYSQIVNDFQKGDIAEGYSVSREKKESFPLTVTSAQKNPTAFYLCASNLGDRVNQPQHFGDGTRLSIL.

A single count supports this clone. This chain connects TRBV18 to TRBJ1-1; 9 bases match TRBD1. The CDR3 runs to 15 residues. The V and J ends lost 3 bases and 3 bases, in that order; junction bases with no gene match: 5. CDR1 is KGHSH and CDR2 is LQKENI in the germline V gene. CDR3 residues: CASSPNRGQDTEAFF. CDR3 sequence (DNA): TGTGCCAGCTCACCGAACAGGGGGCAAGACACTGAAGCTTTCTTT.

This sequence joins TRBV5-1 and TRBJ1-2; D uncertain. Germline CDR1 is SGHRS and CDR2 is YFSETQ. The V gene lost 1 base and the J gene lost 11 bases, with 21 bases spanning the gap. The CDR3 spans 15 residues. The CDR3 region has the DNA TGCGCCAGCAGCTTGTCCTCCCAAGAAGGCGGGAGATACACCTTC. The encoded protein is CASSLSSQEGGRYTF.

The chain links TRBV7-8 to TRBJ1-3, with D maybe TRBD1 (6 bases). V was trimmed by 4 bases and J by 5 bases, leaving 24 bases between them. Germline CDR1 is SGHVS and CDR2 is FQNEAQ. The CDR3 spans 18 residues. As DNA, the CDR3 is TGTGCCAGCAGCTCAACACAAAGGACAGTTAGTAGAAGAAACACCATATATTTT. Encoded protein: CASSSTQRTVSRRNTIYF.

DNA of the CDR3: TGCGCCAGCAGCCAGAGTATGACAGAAACCTACGAGCAGTACTTC. This gives the protein CASSQSMTETYEQYF. This chain links TRBV4-3 with TRBJ2-7; the D gene is possibly TRBD1 (5 bases). The CDR3 is 15 residues long. V was shortened by 3 bases and J by 2 bases, with 14 bases between the two germline ends. Germline values: CDR1 LGHNA, CDR2 YSLEER.

The V and J genes are TRBV3-1 (or the pseudogene TRBV3-2) and TRBJ1-3; no definite D call. The CDR3 covers 16 residues. Germline values: CDR1 LGHDT, CDR2 YNNKEL (reference sequence). V was pared by 2 bases and J by 2 bases, with 13 bases between. This chain's CDR3 is CASSQFYGQTGNTIYF. In DNA form, the CDR3 reads TGTGCCAGCAGCCAATTCTACGGTCAAACTGGAAACACCATATATTTT.

This chain joins TRBV7-9 and TRBJ1-1, with a possible D match to TRBD1 (6 bases). Trimming left V 7 bases short and J 4 bases short, with 13 bases between. Per germline, CDR1 SEHNR and CDR2 FQNEAQ (reference sequence). The CDR3 length is 13 residues. As DNA, the CDR3 is TGTGCCAGCAACATCCCAGGGGTCACTGAAGCTTTCTTT. It translates to CASNIPGVTEAFF.

The J gene is TRBJ1-6, the V gene TRBV5-5; 7 bases line up with TRBD1. The germline gives CDR1 SGHKS, CDR2 YYEKEE (reference sequence). Trimming at V came to 4 bases and at J to 6 bases, leaving 4 bases not matched to a gene. The CDR3 extends over 14 amino acids. CDR3 in amino acids: CASSPRQGNSPLHF. DNA of the CDR3: TGTGCCAGCAGCCCCCGACAGGGTAATTCACCCCTCCACTTT.

This chain uses TRBV11-2 with TRBJ1-1; TRBD1 might be the D (6 bases). Germline CDR1 and CDR2: SGHAT and FQNNGV. V lost 1 base and J 0 bases, leaving 9 bases between the germline ends. The CDR3 totals 15 residues. The CDR3, as DNA: TGTGCCAGCAGCTTAGCGGACAGCCTGAACACTGAAGCTTTCTTT. It encodes CASSLADSLNTEAFF.

The rearrangement links TRBV6-1 to TRBJ1-2, with TRBD1 identical over 8 bases. After removal of 0 bases from V and 7 bases from J, the junction contained 10 bases not matched to a gene. The germline gives CDR1 MNHNS, CDR2 SASEGT. CDR3 size: 16 residues. This CDR3 is CASSEAFDRGLTGYTF. The CDR3 region has the DNA TGTGCCAGCAGTGAAGCATTTGACAGGGGATTAACTGGCTACACCTTC.

V usage is TRBV5-8 and J usage is TRBJ1-2, with D possibly being TRBD1 (6 bases). CDR3 length: 14 amino acids. V was clipped by 2 bases and J by 8 bases, with 16 bases between them. Per germline, CDR1 SGHTS and CDR2 YDEGEE. The CDR3 nucleotides read TGTGCCAGCAGCTTTAATCGGGGGGCCGTCGGCTACACCTTC. Translating gives CASSFNRGAVGYTF. The full variable domain, completed using reference TRBV5-8 and TRBJ1-2, is EAGVTQSPTHLIKTRGQQATLRCSPISGHTSVYWYQQALGLGLQFLLWYDEGEERNRGNFPPRFSGRQFPNYSSELNVNALELEDSALYLCASSFNRGAVGYTFGSGTRLTVV.

The chain combines TRBV28 with TRBJ2-1; TRBD2 matches 10 bases. The ends lost 3 bases at V and 8 bases at J; junction bases unmatched: 7. The CDR3 loop spans 15 amino acids. Looked up from germline, CDR1 is MDHEN and CDR2 is SYDVKM. Here the CDR3 reads CASSFAGTSVDEQFF. As DNA, the CDR3 is TGTGCCAGCAGTTTCGCCGGGACTAGCGTAGATGAGCAGTTCTTC.

Comments on this clone: Distinct nucleotide sequences in the sample also encode this CDR3. The genes are TRBV11-2 and TRBJ1-2, with D unresolved. Per germline, CDR1 SGHAT and CDR2 FQNNGV. The CDR3 has 14 amino acids. Trimming stripped 7 bases from V and 1 base from J, with 13 bases between. CDR3 residues: CASTKLGDNYGYTF. As DNA, the CDR3 is TGTGCCAGCACCAAACTCGGAGATAACTATGGCTACACCTTC.

V is TRBV19 and J is TRBJ1-4; perhaps TRBD1 as D (5 bases). The CDR3 has 13 residues. V was trimmed by 7 bases and J by 6 bases, leaving 12 bases between them. Germline lookup yields CDR1 LNHDA and CDR2 SQIVND (reference sequence). CDR3 in amino acids: CASTAGLDEKLFF. The DNA of the CDR3 is TGTGCCAGTACGGCAGGGCTTGATGAAAAACTGTTTTTT. The complete variable domain, with remaining parts taken from reference TRBV19 and TRBJ1-4, reads DGGITQSPKYLFRKEGQNVTLSCEQNLNHDAMYWYRQDPGQGLRLIYYSQIVNDFQKGDIAEGYSVSREKKESFPLTVTSAQKNPTAFYLCASTAGLDEKLFFGSGTQLSVL.

This sequence joins TRBV6-2 or TRBV6-3 and TRBJ1-5, with D possibly being TRBD1 (6 bases). CDR3 length equals 16 residues. Germline loops: CDR1 MNHEY, CDR2 SVGEGT. V lost 5 bases to trimming and J lost 1 base, with 15 bases between them. The CDR3 coding sequence is TGTGCCAGCAGTAACCAGCGACAGGTCAGCAATCAGCCCCAGCATTTT. Its translation: CASSNQRQVSNQPQHF.

The chain recombines TRBV10-3 with TRBJ1-3; D is undetermined. This CDR3 has 15 residues. The germline V gene encodes CDR1 ENHRY and CDR2 SYGVKD. The V and J ends lost 9 bases and 0 bases respectively, with 15 bases between them. The DNA for the CDR3 is TGTGCCATGAATCCAGAACATGACTCTGGAAACACCATATATTTT. This sequence encodes CAMNPEHDSGNTIYF.

The chain links TRBV6-5 to TRBJ1-5; TRBD1 agrees at 8 bases. Germline CDR1 and CDR2: MNHEY and SVGAGI. The V and J ends lost 4 bases and 7 bases, in that order; junction bases with no gene match: 6. The length of the CDR3 is 14 residues. CDR3 nucleotide sequence: TGTGCCAGCAGTTCTAGAGGACAGGGCCAGCCCCAGCATTTT. Translating gives CASSSRGQGQPQHF.